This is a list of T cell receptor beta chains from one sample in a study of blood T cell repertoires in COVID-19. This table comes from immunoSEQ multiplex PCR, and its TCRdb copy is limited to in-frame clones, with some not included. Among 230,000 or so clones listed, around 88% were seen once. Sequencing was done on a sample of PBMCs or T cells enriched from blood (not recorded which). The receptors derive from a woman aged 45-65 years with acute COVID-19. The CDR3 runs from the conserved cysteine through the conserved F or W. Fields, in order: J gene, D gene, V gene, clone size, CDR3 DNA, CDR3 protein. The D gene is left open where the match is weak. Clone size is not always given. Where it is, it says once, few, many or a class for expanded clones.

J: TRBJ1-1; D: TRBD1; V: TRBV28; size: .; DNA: TGTGCCAGCCATGGACAGGGGGGTATGAACACTGAAGCTTTCTTT; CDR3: CASHGQGGMNTEAFF
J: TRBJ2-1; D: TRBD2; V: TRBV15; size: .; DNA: TGTGCCACCAGCAGGTCTACGCTAGCGGGTAACAATGAGCAGTTCTTC; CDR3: CATSRSTLAGNNEQFF
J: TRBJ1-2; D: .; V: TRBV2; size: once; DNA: TGTGCCAGCAGGGGAGTTCGAGGCTACACCTTC; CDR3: CASRGVRGYTF
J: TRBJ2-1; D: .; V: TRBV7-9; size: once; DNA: TGTGCCAGCAGCTTAGCAGGGGAAAATGAGCAGTTCTTC; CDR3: CASSLAGENEQFF
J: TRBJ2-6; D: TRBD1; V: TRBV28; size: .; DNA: TGTGCCAGTAAGGGACAGGGGGAAGCTGGGGCCAACGTCCTGACTTTC; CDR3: CASKGQGEAGANVLTF
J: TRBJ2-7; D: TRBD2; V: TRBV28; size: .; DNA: TGTGCCAGCAGTCACCAGGTGGGGACTAGCGGACACCACTCCTACGAGCAGTACTTC; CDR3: CASSHQVGTSGHHSYEQYF
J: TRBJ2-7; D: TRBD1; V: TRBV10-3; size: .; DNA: TGTGCCATCAGTGCCTACCGGGACAGGAGGATCTACGAGCAGTACTTC; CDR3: CAISAYRDRRIYEQYF
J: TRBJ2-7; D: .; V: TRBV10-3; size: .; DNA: TGTGCCATCAGTGATACGGGGGTAGGGACCTACGAGCAGTACTTC; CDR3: CAISDTGVGTYEQYF
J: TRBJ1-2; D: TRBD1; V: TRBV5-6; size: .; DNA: TGTGCCAGCAGTTGGACAGGAGGCTATGGCTACACCTTC; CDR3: CASSWTGGYGYTF
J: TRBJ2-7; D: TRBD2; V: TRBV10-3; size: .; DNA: TGTGCCATCAGTGACCCAGGGTCAGCGGGAGGGTACGAGCAGTACTTC; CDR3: CAISDPGSAGGYEQYF
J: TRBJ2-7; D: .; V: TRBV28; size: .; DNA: TGTGCCAGCAGTTTTGAGGGCCTCTCCCCTCACTACGAGCAGTACTTC; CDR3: CASSFEGLSPHYEQYF
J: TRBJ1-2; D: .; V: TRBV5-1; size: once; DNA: TGCGCCAGCAGCTTGATCGTGCAGGGGAGTGCTGGGGGCTACACCTTC; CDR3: CASSLIVQGSAGGYTF
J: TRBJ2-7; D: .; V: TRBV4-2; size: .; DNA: TGTGCCAGCAGCCTTAATGGGGCAGGTAGCTCCTACGAGCAGTACTTC; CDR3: CASSLNGAGSSYEQYF
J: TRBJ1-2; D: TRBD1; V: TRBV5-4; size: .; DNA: TGTGCCAGCAGACCGGACAGGGGCCATGGCTACACCTTC; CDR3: CASRPDRGHGYTF
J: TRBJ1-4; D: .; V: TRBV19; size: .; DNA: TGTGCCAGTAGTATAGAGAGGCGGGGGCTAAATGAAAAACTGTTTTTT; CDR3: CASSIERRGLNEKLFF
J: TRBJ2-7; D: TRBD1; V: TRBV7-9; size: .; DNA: TGTGCCAGCACAGGACAGGGGGCCGTTTGGTACGAGCAGTACTTC; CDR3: CASTGQGAVWYEQYF
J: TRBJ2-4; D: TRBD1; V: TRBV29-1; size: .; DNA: TGCAGCGTTCGAGGACAGGGTATTGGAAACATTCAGTACTTC; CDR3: CSVRGQGIGNIQYF
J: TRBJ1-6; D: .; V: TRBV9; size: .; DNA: TGTGCCAGCAGCCCGAGACAGAATTCACCCCTCCACTTT; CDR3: CASSPRQNSPLHF
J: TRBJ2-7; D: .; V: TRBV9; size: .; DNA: TGTGCCAGCAGCGTAGGAGCAGGCGCGGGATACGAGCAGTACTTC; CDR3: CASSVGAGAGYEQYF
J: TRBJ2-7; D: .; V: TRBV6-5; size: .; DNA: TGTGCCAGCAGTTACTCTGGGCAGGAATTCAAGGAGCAGTACTTC; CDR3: CASSYSGQEFKEQYF
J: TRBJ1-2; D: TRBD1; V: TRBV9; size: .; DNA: TGTGCCAGCGCCTCAGGGGGCGCGAGGGGCTACACCTTC; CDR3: CASASGGARGYTF
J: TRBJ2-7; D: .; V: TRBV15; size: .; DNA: TGTGCCACCAGCAGAGAGGGAGGCAGCCCATACGAGCAGTACTTC; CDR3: CATSREGGSPYEQYF
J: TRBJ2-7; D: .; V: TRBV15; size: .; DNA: TGTGCCACCAGCCGGGACTTGGGATCCTACGAGCAGTACTTC; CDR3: CATSRDLGSYEQYF
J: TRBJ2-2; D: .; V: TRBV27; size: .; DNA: TGTGCCAGCAGACTAGCCGGGCTCAAAGGGACCGGGGAGCTGTTTTTT; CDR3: CASRLAGLKGTGELFF
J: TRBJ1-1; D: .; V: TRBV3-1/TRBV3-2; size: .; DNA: TGTGCCAGCAGCCTACAGGGCAACCCTGAAGCTTTCTTT; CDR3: CASSLQGNPEAFF
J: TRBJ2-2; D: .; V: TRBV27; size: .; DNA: TGTGCCAGCCGGGGACTCCACACCGGGGAGCTGTTTTTT; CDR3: CASRGLHTGELFF
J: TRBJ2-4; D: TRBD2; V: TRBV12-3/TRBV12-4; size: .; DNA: TGTGCCAGCAGAAGGGGTAGGGAGGGCATTCAGTACTTC; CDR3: CASRRGREGIQYF
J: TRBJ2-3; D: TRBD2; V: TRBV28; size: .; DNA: TGTGCCAGCAGTTTATGGGGACTAGCGGGGCCCACAGATACGCAGTATTTT; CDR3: CASSLWGLAGPTDTQYF
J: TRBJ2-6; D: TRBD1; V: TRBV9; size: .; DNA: TGTGCCAGCAGCGAGGACAGGGGCTCCTCTGGGGCCAACGTCCTGACTTTC; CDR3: CASSEDRGSSGANVLTF
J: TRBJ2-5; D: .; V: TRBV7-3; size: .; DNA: TGTGCCAGCAGCTCCGCGGGGAAAGAGACCCAGTACTTC; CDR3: CASSSAGKETQYF
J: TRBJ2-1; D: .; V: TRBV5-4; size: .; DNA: TGTGCCAGCAGCTTGGATGGAGGTCCGAGTGATGAGCAGTTCTTC; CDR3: CASSLDGGPSDEQFF
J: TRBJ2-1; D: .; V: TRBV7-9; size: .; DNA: TGTGCCAGCGTCGGGGAGGTCGGGGGCTACAATGAGCAGTTCTTC; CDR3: CASVGEVGGYNEQFF
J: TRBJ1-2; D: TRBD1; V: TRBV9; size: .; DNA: TGTGCCAGCAGCGGTCGTGTGCAGACAGGGGTGAGCTACACCTTC; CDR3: CASSGRVQTGVSYTF
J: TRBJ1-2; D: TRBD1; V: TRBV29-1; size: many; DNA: TGCAGTGGGGAGAGACAGGGTAGCTACACCTTC; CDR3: CSGERQGSYTF
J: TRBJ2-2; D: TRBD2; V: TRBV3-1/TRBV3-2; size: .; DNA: TGTGCCAGCAGCCCACGAGGACTAGCGGGAAGTACGGGGGAGCTGTTTTTT; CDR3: CASSPRGLAGSTGELFF
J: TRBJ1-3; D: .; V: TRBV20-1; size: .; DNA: TGCAGTGCTAGTCTTGTTAGAAGCTCTGGAAACACCATATATTTT; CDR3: CSASLVRSSGNTIYF
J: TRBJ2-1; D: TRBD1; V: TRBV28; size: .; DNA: TGTGCCAGCAGACCCTCTTTAGGCGACAGGGGGAACAATGAGCAGTTCTTC; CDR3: CASRPSLGDRGNNEQFF
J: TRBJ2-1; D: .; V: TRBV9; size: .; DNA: TGTGCCAGCAGGTATAGAGGGTGCAATGAGCAGTTCTTC; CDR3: CASRYRGCNEQFF
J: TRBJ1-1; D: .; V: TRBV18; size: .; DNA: TGTGCCAGCTCACCCGGCAGTCGAGGCCTCACTGAAGCTTTCTTT; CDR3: CASSPGSRGLTEAFF
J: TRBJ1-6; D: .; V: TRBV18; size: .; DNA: TGTGCCAGCTCACCGCTCCGGGACACCCATAATTCACCCCTCCACTTT; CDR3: CASSPLRDTHNSPLHF
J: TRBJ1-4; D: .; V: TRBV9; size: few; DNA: TGTGCCAGCAGCCCACCCCAGGCGGAAAAACTGTTTTTT; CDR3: CASSPPQAEKLFF
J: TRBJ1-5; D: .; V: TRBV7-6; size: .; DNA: TGTGCCAGCAGCTTAGCGTTCGGGGGCAATCAGCCCCAGCATTTT; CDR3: CASSLAFGGNQPQHF
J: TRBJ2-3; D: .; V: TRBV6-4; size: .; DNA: TGTGCCAGCAGTGTGGGCAGGGGCACAGATACGCAGTATTTT; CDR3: CASSVGRGTDTQYF
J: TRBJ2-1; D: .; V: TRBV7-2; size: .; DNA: TGTGCCAGCAGCTTACAGGGGCTCGTCTCCTACAATGAGCAGTTCTTC; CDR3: CASSLQGLVSYNEQFF
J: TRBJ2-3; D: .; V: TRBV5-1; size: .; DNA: TGCGCCAGCAGCTTGGTTAGCCCAGATACGCAGTATTTT; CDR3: CASSLVSPDTQYF
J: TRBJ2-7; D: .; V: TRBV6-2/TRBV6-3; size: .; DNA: TGTGCCAGCAGTTACTCCGGACTTGCCTACGAGCAGTACTTC; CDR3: CASSYSGLAYEQYF
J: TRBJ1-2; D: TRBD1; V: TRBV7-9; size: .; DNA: TGTGCCAGCAGGACAGGGCCTAATGGCTACACCTTC; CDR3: CASRTGPNGYTF
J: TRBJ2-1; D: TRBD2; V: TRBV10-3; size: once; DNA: TGTGCCATCAGTGATTTCACTAGCGGGAGTGAGCAGTTCTTC; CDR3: CAISDFTSGSEQFF
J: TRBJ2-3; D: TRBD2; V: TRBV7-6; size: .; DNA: TGTGCCAGCAGCTTAGGGGGGCCCGGGAGGGCCTTAGATACGCAGTATTTT; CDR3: CASSLGGPGRALDTQYF
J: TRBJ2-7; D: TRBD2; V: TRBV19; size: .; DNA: TGTGCCAGTAGTCCCGGGACTAGTACCTACGAGCAGTACTTC; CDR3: CASSPGTSTYEQYF
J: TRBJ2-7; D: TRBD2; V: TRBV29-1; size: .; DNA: TGCAGCGTTGGGCACGGGACTAGCGGTAACGAGCAGTACTTC; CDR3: CSVGHGTSGNEQYF
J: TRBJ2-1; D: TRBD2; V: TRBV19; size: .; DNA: TGTGCCAGTAGTATAGGAGAGCGGGAGGTCTATGAGCAGTTCTTC; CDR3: CASSIGEREVYEQFF
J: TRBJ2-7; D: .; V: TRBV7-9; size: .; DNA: TGTGCCAGCACTATGGAGGGGCCGGGACAGATGTACTTC; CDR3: CASTMEGPGQMYF
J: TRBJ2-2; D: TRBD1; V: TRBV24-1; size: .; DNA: TGTGCCACCAGTGATTTCCTAGGACAGGGAAACACCGGGGAGCTGTTTTTT; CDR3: CATSDFLGQGNTGELFF
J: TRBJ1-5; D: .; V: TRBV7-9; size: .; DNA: TGTGCCAGCAGCTTAGCCAGTTATCAGCCCCAGCATTTT; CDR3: CASSLASYQPQHF
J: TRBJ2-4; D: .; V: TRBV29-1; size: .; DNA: TGCAGCGTTGATATAGGGGAAAACATTCAGTACTTC; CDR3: CSVDIGENIQYF
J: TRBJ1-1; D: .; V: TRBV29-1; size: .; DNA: TGCAGCGTTGAAGGAGCGCAGGGGATGAACACTGAAGCTTTCTTT; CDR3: CSVEGAQGMNTEAFF
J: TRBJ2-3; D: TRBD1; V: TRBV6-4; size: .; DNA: TGTGCCAGCAGTGACCAACCAGGGGGTGTAGATACGCAGTATTTT; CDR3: CASSDQPGGVDTQYF
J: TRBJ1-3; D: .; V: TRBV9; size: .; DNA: TGTGCCAGCAGCGTAGCCTCCGCAGGGTATGGTGGAAACACCATATATTTT; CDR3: CASSVASAGYGGNTIYF
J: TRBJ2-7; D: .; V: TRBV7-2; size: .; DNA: TGTGCCAGCAGCTCCGGGGGGTTGGGGGGCGACGAGCAGTACTTC; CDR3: CASSSGGLGGDEQYF